This T cell receptor (beta chain) was sequenced for a study of blood T cell repertoires in COVID-19. In the study overall: Both acute and convalescent COVID-19 samples were obtained from the United States, Italy and Spain. Sample material is recorded as cDNA or gDNA derived from T cells, B-cell-depleted T cells, or PBMCs.

CDR1 is LNHDA and CDR2 is SQIVND in the germline V gene (reference sequence). With V trimmed by 5 bases and J by 5 bases, 11 bases remained unmatched. This CDR3 has 15 amino acids. Per the authors' pipeline: Estimation of nucleated cell counts was performed using reference gene primer amplification. Repertoires were generated with immunoSEQ multiplex PCR, while TCRdb's copy carries only in-frame clones and drops some. V and J calls and clone size come straight from that table; D and trimming were deduced from the DNA. The repertoire holds 150,000 to 200,000 clones, with roughly 91% as singletons. This clone appeared a single time.

The chain recombines TRBV19 with TRBJ1-1; 7 bases align to TRBD1. Sequencing was done on a sample of peripheral blood. This clonotype was sampled from a woman aged 50 to 65 with acute or convalescent COVID-19. For the CDR3, the DNA is TGTGCCAGTAGTTCCAGGACAGGAGGGGAAACTGAAGCTTTCTTT. It yields the protein CASSSRTGGETEAFF.